The 25 T cell receptor beta chains below all came from one sample that was sequenced in a study of T cell repertoires in cytomegalovirus infection. MiXCR, run by TCRdb on the reads, gives a single entry per CDR3 protein. The data hold roughly 230,000 distinct CDR3 sequences, with roughly an eighth observed a single time. The source material was PBMCs. Source of these receptors: a human donor in good health (CMV status not recorded). Some clones in this sample may be carry-over from other donors' samples.

This clonotype was seen a handful of times. J is TRBJ2-1 and V is TRBV29-1; TRBD2 is a possible D gene (6 bases). The CDR3 is made up of 13 amino acids. CDR1 SQVTM and CDR2 ANQGSEA come from the germline V gene. V was clipped by 1 base and J by 8 bases, with 12 bases between them. The CDR3 here is CSVEVTGGDEQFF. The CDR3 coding sequence is TGCAGCGTTGAAGTTACCGGCGGGGATGAGCAGTTCTTC.

This clonotype occurred a few times. V gene TRBV20-1 combines with J gene TRBJ2-3, with D perhaps TRBD2 (6 bases). V lost 2 bases and J lost 2, with 11 bases in between. Per germline, CDR1 DFQATT and CDR2 SNEGSKA (reference sequence). The CDR3 runs to 14 residues. In DNA form, the CDR3 reads TGCAGTGCTAGAACGGCGGGGATCACAGATACGCAGTATTTT. It is translated as CSARTAGITDTQYF.

Concerning this clonotype: A much larger clone lies one base from this, so it may be a read error. The rearrangement links TRBV7-2 to TRBJ2-7; D is possibly TRBD1 (6 bases). Looked up from germline, CDR1 is SGHTA and CDR2 is FQGNSA. Trimming cost V 5 bases and J 6 bases, with 14 bases left between them. This CDR3 has 13 residues. CDR3 bases: TGTGCCAGCAGCATAGGGGGAGCCTCCGAGCAGTACTTC. Protein sequence: CASSIGGASEQYF.

This clonotype was observed a few times. The chain employs TRBV29-1 and TRBJ2-2, with 9 bases lining up with TRBD1. Germline V gene data show CDR1 as SQVTM and CDR2 as ANQGSEA. This CDR3 is 15 amino acids long. V trimming: 7 bases; J trimming: 4 bases; junction bases outside the gene matches: 10. CDR3 loop: CSAGQGNFGTGELFF. The CDR3 nucleotides read TGCAGCGCCGGACAGGGGAACTTCGGCACCGGGGAGCTGTTTTTT.

The sample holds many counts of this clonotype. The rearrangement uses TRBV5-6 and TRBJ1-4, with D uncertain. V shed 1 base and J shed 0 bases, with 4 bases lying between them. Germline CDR1 is SGHDT and CDR2 is YYEEEE. This CDR3 is built from 14 residues. The CDR3 DNA follows: TGTGCCAGCAGCTTGATCGCAACTAATGAAAAACTGTTTTTT. It translates to CASSLIATNEKLFF.

The chain links TRBV19 to TRBJ1-1; D gene uncertain. CDR3 length: 13 residues. V lost 3 bases, J lost 2 bases, and 7 bases lay in between. Per germline, CDR1 LNHDA and CDR2 SQIVND (reference sequence). CDR3 sequence (DNA): TGTGCCAGTAGTATGGGATTCAACACTGAAGCTTTCTTT. Translation gives CASSMGFNTEAFF.

In this sample, this clonotype turned up a few times. The chain joins TRBV10-3 to TRBJ1-2, with D possibly matching TRBD1 (5 bases). Deletions cut 6 bases from V and 4 bases from J, with 12 bases between. This CDR3 is 13 amino acids long. Per the germline V gene, CDR1 is ENHRY and CDR2 is SYGVKD. CDR3 loop: CAISRRGSYGYTF. The CDR3 DNA reads TGTGCCATCAGCCGAAGGGGAAGCTATGGCTACACCTTC.

This clonotype was counted many times. This rearrangement joins TRBV6-2 or TRBV6-3 to TRBJ2-1, with D possibly TRBD1 on 5 matching bases. The germline CDR1 and CDR2 sequences are MNHEY and SVGEGT. The V end lost 4 bases, the J end lost 8 bases, and 9 bases lay between the germline ends. CDR3 length: 12 residues. In DNA form, the CDR3 reads TGTGCCAGCAGTTCTCAGGGTTATGAGCAGTTCTTC. This gives the protein CASSSQGYEQFF.

The chain is built from TRBV28 and TRBJ1-1, with no clear D. CDR3 length equals 12 residues. Looked up from germline, CDR1 is MDHEN and CDR2 is SYDVKM. Trimming pared 5 bases from V and 4 bases from J, leaving 8 bases between. This CDR3 reads CASSPPSTEAFF. CDR3 in DNA: TGTGCCAGCAGTCCCCCGTCCACTGAAGCTTTCTTT.

The V call is TRBV29-1, the J call TRBJ1-1, with a weak D call TRBD1 (5 bases). Trimming stripped 5 bases from V and 5 bases from J, with 18 bases between. The CDR3 is 14 residues long. Germline assignment: CDR1 SQVTM and CDR2 ANQGSEA. This CDR3 is CSVFLLGGYTEAFF. CDR3 bases: TGCAGCGTTTTCCTACTGGGGGGTTATACTGAAGCTTTCTTT.

This clonotype has at least ten counts. V usage is TRBV7-2 and J usage is TRBJ1-1; no definite D call. The V gene lost 3 bases and the J gene lost 4 bases, with 15 bases spanning the gap. The germline CDR1 and CDR2 sequences are SGHTA and FQGNSA. The CDR3 extends over 15 amino acids. The CDR3 DNA reads as TGTGCCAGCAGCTTGGGCGCATCTCCGGCCACTGAAGCTTTCTTT. Protein sequence: CASSLGASPATEAFF. The full variable domain, rest sourced from reference TRBV7-2 and TRBJ1-1, is GAGVSQSPSNKVTEKGKDVELRCDPISGHTALYWYRQSLGQGLEFLIYFQGNSAPDKSGLPSDRFSAERTGGSVSTLTIQRTQQEDSAVYLCASSLGASPATEAFFGQGTRLTVV.

This clonotype has more than one count but fewer than ten. The chain uses TRBV14 and TRBJ2-1; 7 nucleotides line up with TRBD2. CDR3 length: 15 amino acids. Trimming cost V 4 bases and J 6 bases; bases outside gene matches: 9. CDR1 and CDR2 (germline): SGHDN, FVKESK. CDR3 nucleotide sequence: TGTGCCAGCAGCCCTAGTCGGGGGAGGGGCAATGAGCAGTTCTTC. This sequence encodes CASSPSRGRGNEQFF.

The chain links TRBV29-1 to TRBJ1-2, with a weak D call TRBD1 (6 bases). The germline V gene encodes CDR1 SQVTM and CDR2 ANQGSEA. The CDR3 is 12 amino acids. V gave up 3 bases and J gave up 6 bases, with 11 bases separating them. The CDR3 nucleotides read TGCAGCGTTGATAGGACAGTGCATGGCTACACCTTC. It codes for CSVDRTVHGYTF.

This clonotype has ten or more counts. CDR3 residues: CASSFDRTGAQPQHF. CDR3 in DNA: TGTGCCAGCAGCTTCGATAGGACAGGGGCTCAGCCCCAGCATTTT. The gene calls are TRBV7-2 and TRBJ1-5; 9 nucleotides line up with TRBD1. The germline CDR1 and CDR2 sequences are SGHTA and FQGNSA. The V and J ends lost 3 bases and 6 bases, in that order; junction bases with no gene match: 6. The CDR3 covers 15 residues.

The J gene is TRBJ1-2, the V gene TRBV7-9; D gene unclear. This CDR3 has 15 amino acids. Germline lookup yields CDR1 SEHNR and CDR2 FQNEAQ (reference sequence). Trimming stripped 3 bases from V and 4 bases from J, with 15 bases between. The CDR3 region is CASSFGQDLGYGYTF. As DNA, the CDR3 is TGTGCCAGCAGCTTCGGGCAGGATCTGGGCTATGGCTACACCTTC. The full variable domain, its missing parts supplied by reference TRBV7-9 and TRBJ1-2, is DTGVSQNPRHKITKRGQNVTFRCDPISEHNRLYWYRQTLGQGPEFLTYFQNEAQLEKSRLLSDRFSAERPKGSFSTLEIQRTEQGDSAMYLCASSFGQDLGYGYTFGSGTRLTVV.

This clonotype was counted a few times. The gene calls are TRBV9 and TRBJ2-3; 11 positions agree with TRBD2. CDR3 length equals 14 residues. The J segment lost 6 bases and the V segment lost 4 bases, leaving 4 bases of the junction unmatched. Per germline, CDR1 SGDLS and CDR2 YYNGEE. The CDR3 loop reads CASSPRTSGDTQYF. The DNA for the CDR3 is TGTGCCAGCAGCCCCCGGACTAGCGGGGATACGCAGTATTTT.

The chain employs TRBV15 and TRBJ2-7, with D perhaps TRBD2 (5 bases). CDR3 size: 13 residues. The germline CDR1 and CDR2 sequences are LNHNV and YYDKDF (reference sequence). V was trimmed by 0 bases and J by 3 bases, leaving 6 bases between them. CDR3 amino acids: CATSREADYEQYF. CDR3 DNA sequence: TGTGCCACCAGCAGAGAAGCGGACTACGAGCAGTACTTC.

To note about this clonotype: A read error may explain this, as a much larger clone is one base away. J is TRBJ2-5 and V is TRBV28; D possibly corresponds to TRBD1 (6 bases). CDR1 is MDHEN and CDR2 is SYDVKM in the germline V gene. The CDR3 contains 15 residues. The CDR3 DNA is TGTGCCAGCAGCCCTTTCGAAGAGGGGGAAGAGTCCCAGTACTTC. This sequence encodes CASSPFEEGEESQYF.

This clonotype was observed many times. The V gene is TRBV7-2, the J gene TRBJ2-5; 9 nucleotides align to TRBD2. The CDR3 is 13 amino acids. After removal of 11 bases from V and 5 bases from J, the junction contained 9 bases not matched to a gene. CDR1 and CDR2 (germline): SGHTA, FQGNSA. CDR3 amino acids: CAARLSGGETQYF. CDR3 sequence (DNA): TGTGCCGCCCGGCTAAGCGGGGGGGAGACCCAGTACTTC. Full variable domain (missing parts from reference TRBV7-2 and TRBJ2-5): GAGVSQSPSNKVTEKGKDVELRCDPISGHTALYWYRQSLGQGLEFLIYFQGNSAPDKSGLPSDRFSAERTGGSVSTLTIQRTQQEDSAVYLCAARLSGGETQYFGPGTRLLVL.

This clonotype was picked up many times. This chain uses TRBV7-2 with TRBJ1-6; D ambiguous. Germline V lookup: CDR1 SGHTA, CDR2 FQGNSA. There are 12 residues in the CDR3. The V gene lost 7 bases and the J gene lost 5 bases, with 6 bases spanning the gap. CDR3 coding DNA: TGTGCCAGCAAGACAAATAATTCACCCCTCCACTTT. This codes for CASKTNNSPLHF.

This clonotype was counted only a few times. The chain recombines TRBV19 with TRBJ2-1; 15 positions agree with TRBD2. The CDR3 is 17 amino acids. The junction had 4 bases not matched to a gene; V was cut back by 2 bases and J by 5 bases. Germline V CDR1 and CDR2: LNHDA, SQIVND (reference sequence). CDR3 bases: TGTGCCAGTAGTATAAGGGGACTAGCGGGAGGTCACAATGAGCAGTTCTTC. It specifies CASSIRGLAGGHNEQFF.

J is TRBJ1-2 and V is TRBV4-3; D remains ambiguous. The CDR3 consists of 16 residues. Germline V CDR1 and CDR2: LGHNA, YSLEER. The germline V and J ends were trimmed by 0 bases and 4 bases, with 15 bases remaining between them. The CDR3 bases are TGCGCCAGCAGCCAAGACCCGGGAGACCCAATCTATGGCTACACCTTC. It translates to CASSQDPGDPIYGYTF.

This clonotype has at least ten counts. This chain connects TRBV7-2 to TRBJ2-7, with unresolved D. The CDR3 totals 13 residues. V was clipped by 1 base and J by 6 bases, with 10 bases between them. The germline CDR1 and CDR2 sequences are SGHTA and FQGNSA. The CDR3 DNA follows: TGTGCCAGCAGCTTAGATGTAGGAACCGAGCAGTACTTC. This gives the protein CASSLDVGTEQYF.

This clonotype came up a few times. The chain employs TRBV5-4 and TRBJ2-7; perhaps TRBD1 as D (6 bases). This CDR3 contains 15 residues. Trimming removed 4 bases from V and 1 base from J, with 15 bases in between. Germline V gives CDR1 SGHNT, CDR2 YYREEE (reference sequence). In DNA form, the CDR3 reads TGTGCCAGCAGCCCACCGCAGGGGAATTCCTACGAGCAGTACTTC. Its protein is CASSPPQGNSYEQYF.

This clonotype was observed many times. This chain connects TRBV7-2 to TRBJ2-1; D is undetermined. From germline, CDR1 is SGHTA and CDR2 FQGNSA. This CDR3 contains 15 residues. V lost 1 base, J lost 6 bases, and 13 bases lay in between. CDR3 nucleotides: TGTGCCAGCAGCTTAGAATGGATAGACACCAATGAGCAGTTCTTC. This codes for CASSLEWIDTNEQFF. Using reference TRBV7-2 and TRBJ2-1 for the parts outside the CDR3, the full variable domain is GAGVSQSPSNKVTEKGKDVELRCDPISGHTALYWYRQSLGQGLEFLIYFQGNSAPDKSGLPSDRFSAERTGGSVSTLTIQRTQQEDSAVYLCASSLEWIDTNEQFFGPGTRLTVL.